Presented here are 12 T cell receptor beta chains from one specimen sequenced in a study of regulatory T cells in long-lasting Graves disease. Library construction for TCR beta used iRepertoire HTBI primers and Arm-PCR of CDR3 regions. MiXCR, applied by TCRdb to the multiplex PCR reads, yields one record per CDR3 protein. The table lists 450,000 to 500,000 distinct CDR3 sequences, around 16% of them singletons, with 12% in the top ten. Time point defined: newly diagnosed GD, antithyroid drugs for less than 3 months. The TCR library used RNA extracted from PBMCs. These data also featured in a second study, about T cells in Graves' hyperthyroidism and ophthalmopathy.

The sample here was peripheral blood mononuclear cells (PBMCs), taken at new diagnosis, from a patient treated with antithyroid drugs. These receptors were collected from a man in his forties or fifties with Graves disease.

At least ten counts were recorded for this clonotype. The V call is TRBV2, the J call TRBJ2-2; 7 nucleotides align to TRBD2. Looked up from germline, CDR1 is SNHLY and CDR2 is FYNNEI. The CDR3 runs to 14 residues. The V and J ends lost 6 bases and 2 bases, in that order; junction bases with no gene match: 3. For the CDR3, the DNA is TGTGCCAGCAGAAGCGGGGTTAACACCGGGGAGCTGTTTTTT. Translation: CASRSGVNTGELFF.

This clonotype was detected ten times or more. The rearrangement joins TRBV28 to TRBJ2-5, with a tentative D call TRBD2 (6 bases). Per germline, CDR1 MDHEN and CDR2 SYDVKM. Trimming cost V 3 bases and J 5 bases, with 16 bases left between them. The CDR3 is made up of 15 amino acids. The CDR3 loop reads CASSFGGAGRETQYF. The CDR3 coding sequence is TGTGCCAGCAGTTTCGGTGGAGCAGGGAGGGAGACCCAGTACTTC.

The chain couples TRBV6-1 to TRBJ1-1; 7 positions agree with TRBD1. Trimming removed 6 bases from V and 4 bases from J; junction bases left unmatched: 8. The CDR3 runs 14 residues. The V gene's germline CDR1 is MNHNS and CDR2 SASEGT. CDR3 amino acids: CASRREGASTEAFF. CDR3 coding DNA: TGTGCCAGCAGGAGGGAGGGGGCCAGCACTGAAGCTTTCTTT.

This clonotype has at least ten counts. J is TRBJ2-5 and V is TRBV5-1; no reliable D call. The CDR3 has 13 amino acids. V was clipped by 0 bases and J by 5 bases, with 8 bases between them. The germline V gene encodes CDR1 SGHRS and CDR2 YFSETQ. As DNA, the CDR3 is TGCGCCAGCAGCTTGGCGAACCTGGAGACCCAGTACTTC. This gives the protein CASSLANLETQYF.

Ten or more counts support this clonotype. The J gene is TRBJ2-1, the V gene TRBV20-1; 8 bases align to TRBD2. The CDR3 contains 14 residues. Trimming removed 6 bases from V and 0 bases from J; junction bases left unmatched: 4. CDR1 and CDR2 from the germline V gene are DFQATT and SNEGSKA (reference sequence). CDR3 sequence reads: CSALSGSSYNEQFF. As DNA, the CDR3 is TGCAGTGCCCTAAGCGGGAGCTCCTACAATGAGCAGTTCTTC.

Only a few counts were recorded for this clonotype. The chain employs TRBV27 and TRBJ1-1, with D possibly matching TRBD1 (5 bases). The V end was cut by 3 bases, the J end by 5 bases, with 13 bases between. Germline V gives CDR1 MNHEY, CDR2 SMNVEV (reference sequence). The CDR3 sequence is 14 residues long. CDR3 nucleotides: TGTGCCAGCAGTTTCCTTGGGGAGGGGACTGAAGCTTTCTTT. This sequence encodes CASSFLGEGTEAFF.

This clonotype was observed many times. V gene TRBV5-1 combines with J gene TRBJ2-7, with D hard to call. The CDR3 runs 12 residues. Trimming cost V 3 bases and J 2 bases, with 6 bases left between them. Germline V gives CDR1 SGHRS, CDR2 YFSETQ. DNA of the CDR3: TGCGCCAGCAGCTCTCCGGCCTACGAGCAGTACTTC. Protein sequence: CASSSPAYEQYF.

The sample holds many counts of this clonotype. The chain is built from TRBV12-3 or TRBV12-4 and TRBJ1-1; possible D gene TRBD1, 5 bases. The length of the CDR3 is 15 residues. Trimming removed 5 bases from V and 3 bases from J, with 16 bases in between. CDR3: CASSPSRGEDTEAFF. CDR3 nucleotides: TGTGCCAGCAGTCCCAGCCGAGGGGAGGACACTGAAGCTTTCTTT.

This clonotype was recorded many times. The rearrangement joins TRBV29-1 to TRBJ2-3; 10 bases align to TRBD1. CDR3 length: 14 amino acids. The V segment lost 7 bases and the J segment 4 bases; nucleotides outside the gene matches: 8. Germline lookup yields CDR1 SQVTM and CDR2 ANQGSEA. The CDR3 region is CSARTGGGPDTQYF. CDR3 nucleotides: TGCAGCGCCCGGACAGGGGGAGGTCCAGATACGCAGTATTTT.

Note on this clonotype: It may be a read error: a sequence one base away is much more abundant. This chain joins TRBV20-1 and TRBJ2-7, with D tentatively TRBD2 (5 bases). CDR1 and CDR2 from the germline V gene are DFQATT and SNEGSKA (reference sequence). The CDR3 extends over 15 amino acids. The CDR3 loop reads CSARDPRGSSYKQYF. In nucleotides, the CDR3 is TGCAGTGCTAGAGACCCGAGAGGGAGCTCCTACAAGCAGTACTTC.

This clonotype occurred many times. V usage is TRBV7-2 and J usage is TRBJ1-1; D might be TRBD1 (6 bases). CDR1 and CDR2 from the germline V gene are SGHTA and FQGNSA. The CDR3 sequence is 14 residues long. Trimming shortened V by 0 bases and J by 3 bases, and 8 bases separated the two germline ends. This CDR3 reads CASSLAGQYTEAFF. CDR3 sequence (DNA): TGTGCCAGCAGCTTAGCAGGACAGTACACTGAAGCTTTCTTT.

This chain connects TRBV19 to TRBJ1-5; the D is unclear. Germline CDR1 reads LNHDA; CDR2 reads SQIVND (reference sequence). This CDR3 has 14 amino acids. V was pared by 2 bases and J by 9 bases, with 14 bases between. This CDR3 reads CASSILQGYRPQHF. The CDR3 nucleotides read TGTGCCAGTAGTATACTACAAGGATATCGGCCCCAGCATTTT.